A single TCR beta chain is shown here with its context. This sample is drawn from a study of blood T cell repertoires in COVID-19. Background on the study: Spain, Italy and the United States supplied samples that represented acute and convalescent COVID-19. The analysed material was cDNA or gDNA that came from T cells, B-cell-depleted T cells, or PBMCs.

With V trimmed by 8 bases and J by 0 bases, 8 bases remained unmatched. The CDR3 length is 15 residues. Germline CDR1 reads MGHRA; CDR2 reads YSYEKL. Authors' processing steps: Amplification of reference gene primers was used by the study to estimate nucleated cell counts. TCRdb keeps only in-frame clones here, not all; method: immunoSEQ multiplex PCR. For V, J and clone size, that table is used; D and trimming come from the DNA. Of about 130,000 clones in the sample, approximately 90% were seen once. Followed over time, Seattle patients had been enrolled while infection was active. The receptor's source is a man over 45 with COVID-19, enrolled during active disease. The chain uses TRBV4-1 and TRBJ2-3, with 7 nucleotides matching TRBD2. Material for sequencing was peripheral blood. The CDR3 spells CASGLGGRSTDTQYF. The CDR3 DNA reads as TGCGCCAGCGGCCTGGGGGGGAGGAGCACAGATACGCAGTATTTT.